These 3 T cell receptor beta chains came from one sample sequenced in a study of beta chain features in type 1 diabetes. Which antigens these TCRs recognize remains unknown. Study-wide findings and caveats: Among patients with Type 1 diabetes, TCRB CDR3s were moderately but significantly shorter in every one of the four CD4+ subsets.

Expressed TCRB transcripts were sequenced because the isolated RNA had all been reverse transcribed beforehand. Sequenced by immunoSEQ multiplex PCR; TCRdb stores in-frame clones only, minus some. Of around 130,000 clones listed, about a sixth were seen once; the top ten hold less than 3%. Sequences were obtained from central memory CD4+ T cells from blood. The receptors shown here come from a man younger than 40 with type 1 diabetes.

The gene calls are TRBV28 and TRBJ2-6; 11 bases agree with TRBD1. Germline V lookup: CDR1 MDHEN, CDR2 SYDVKM. The CDR3 extends over 18 amino acids. The V segment lost 2 bases and the J segment 0 bases; nucleotides outside the gene matches: 3. The CDR3 DNA reads TGTGCCAGCAGTTTACTGGGACAGGGGGACTCTGGGGCCAACGTCCTGACTTTC. It specifies CASSLLGQGDSGANVLTF.

This clone has a handful of counts. CDR3 in amino acids: CASSVGASNTGELFF. DNA of the CDR3: TGTGCCAGCAGCGTAGGGGCCTCGAACACCGGGGAGCTGTTTTTT. This chain joins TRBV9 and TRBJ2-2; D gene unclear. The V gene lost 0 bases and the J gene lost 0 bases, with 6 bases spanning the gap. This CDR3 has 15 residues. Germline V CDR1 and CDR2: SGDLS, YYNGEE.

The genes are TRBV28 and TRBJ2-5; unclear D gene. The J call may not be correct, given that the DNA end is closer to TRBJ2-7. Germline CDR1 MDHEN, CDR2 SYDVKM. The CDR3 loop spans 11 amino acids. Written as DNA, the CDR3 is TGTGCCAGCGGAGTGGCCCACGAGCAGTACTTC. Translated: CASGVAHEQYF.